This TCR beta chain is from a study of T cell repertoires in cytomegalovirus infection. Study-level information: Well-studied HLA-B-restricted epitopes and recently identified HLA-C-restricted epitopes of CMV were both used in the study. Both a matching HLA type and CMV infection were indicated by public TCR beta signatures.

V was clipped by 2 bases and J by 3 bases; unmatched bases: 14. Germline CDR1 is MNHEY and CDR2 is SMNVEV (reference sequence). This CDR3 has 18 amino acids. Note on this clonotype: Its antigen is still unknown.

TCRdb re-derived calls from the reads in MiXCR, one entry per CDR3 protein. The data show around 78,000 distinct CDR3 sequences, roughly 40% seen once. Study-level points and caveats: CMV carriers with the relevant HLA were identified by cumulative public TCR beta family frequency. Clonotype analysis showed dominance of the ex vivo response by HLA-C-restricted CMV-specific TCR beta clonotypes.

The sequencing used CD8+ T cells from cultured PBMCs, collected from culture after CMV antigen stimulation. The rearrangement joins TRBV27 to TRBJ1-1; 8 bases align to TRBD1. The receptor comes from a human donor in good health (CMV status not recorded). Some clones in this sample may be carry-over from other donors' samples. The CDR3 DNA sequence: TGTGCCAGCAGTTTACTTATGGGAGAAGGGACAGGCCACACTGAAGCTTTCTTT. Translating gives CASSLLMGEGTGHTEAFF.